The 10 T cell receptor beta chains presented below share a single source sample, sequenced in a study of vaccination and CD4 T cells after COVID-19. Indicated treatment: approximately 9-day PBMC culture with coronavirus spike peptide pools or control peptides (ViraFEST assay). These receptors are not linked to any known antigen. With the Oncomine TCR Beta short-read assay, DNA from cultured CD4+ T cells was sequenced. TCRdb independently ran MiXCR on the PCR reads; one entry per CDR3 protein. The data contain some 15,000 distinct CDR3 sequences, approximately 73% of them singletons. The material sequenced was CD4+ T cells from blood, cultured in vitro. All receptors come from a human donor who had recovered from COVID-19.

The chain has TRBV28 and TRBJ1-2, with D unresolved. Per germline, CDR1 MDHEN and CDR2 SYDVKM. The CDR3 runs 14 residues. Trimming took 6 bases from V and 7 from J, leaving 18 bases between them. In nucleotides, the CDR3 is TGTGCCAGCAGAACCGGGCCTCCCTTAGGTGGCTACACCTTC. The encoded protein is CASRTGPPLGGYTF.

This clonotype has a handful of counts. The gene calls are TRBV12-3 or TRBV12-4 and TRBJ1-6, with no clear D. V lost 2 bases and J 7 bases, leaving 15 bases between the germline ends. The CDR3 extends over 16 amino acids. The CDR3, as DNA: TGTGCCAGCAGTTTACCCCTGGGAGGGAGGAATTCACCCCTCCACTTT. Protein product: CASSLPLGGRNSPLHF.

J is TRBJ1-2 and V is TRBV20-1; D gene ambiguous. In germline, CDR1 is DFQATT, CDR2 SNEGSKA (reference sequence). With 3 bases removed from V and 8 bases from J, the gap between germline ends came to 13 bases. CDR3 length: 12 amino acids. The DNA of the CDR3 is TGCAGTGCTAGGGTCCCTCCAAGCGGCTACACCTTC. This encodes CSARVPPSGYTF.

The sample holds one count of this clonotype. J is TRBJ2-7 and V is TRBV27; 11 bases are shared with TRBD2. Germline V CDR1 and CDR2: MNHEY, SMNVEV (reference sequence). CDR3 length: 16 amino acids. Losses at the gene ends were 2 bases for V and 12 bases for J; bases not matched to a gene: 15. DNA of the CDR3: TGTGCCAGCAGTTTACGGCTAGCGGGAGGCGGGACCCAGTGGTACTTC. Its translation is CASSLRLAGGGTQWYF.

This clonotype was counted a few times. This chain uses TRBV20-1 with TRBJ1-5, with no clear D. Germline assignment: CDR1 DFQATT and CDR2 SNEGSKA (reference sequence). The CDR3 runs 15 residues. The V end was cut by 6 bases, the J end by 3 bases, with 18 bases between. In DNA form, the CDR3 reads TGCAGTGCCCCCGGGGTAGGGCTGGCCAATCAGCCCCAGCATTTT. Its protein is CSAPGVGLANQPQHF.

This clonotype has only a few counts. The DNA for the CDR3 is TGTGCCAGCAGCCGGACAGGGACTGGCGAGCAGTACTTC. Its protein product is CASSRTGTGEQYF. V gene TRBV7-6 combines with J gene TRBJ2-7; 8 nucleotides match TRBD1. Germline-derived CDR1 and CDR2 are SGHVS and FNYEAQ. The CDR3 is 13 residues long. Trimming at V came to 5 bases and at J to 6 bases, leaving 6 bases not matched to a gene.

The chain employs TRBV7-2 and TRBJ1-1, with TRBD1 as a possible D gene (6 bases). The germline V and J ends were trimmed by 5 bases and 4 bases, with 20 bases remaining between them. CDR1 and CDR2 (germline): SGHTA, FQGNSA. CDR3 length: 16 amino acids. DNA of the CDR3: TGTGCCAGCAGCGGAAACCAACAGGGTTTGGGCACTGAAGCTTTCTTT. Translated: CASSGNQQGLGTEAFF.

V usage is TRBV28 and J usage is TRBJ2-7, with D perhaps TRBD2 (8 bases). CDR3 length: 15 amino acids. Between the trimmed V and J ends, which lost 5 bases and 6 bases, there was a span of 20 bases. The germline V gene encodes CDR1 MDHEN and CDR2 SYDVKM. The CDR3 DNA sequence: TGTGCCAGCAGTCCGGGGGGGGCAACAGGGGCCGAGCAGTACTTC. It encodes CASSPGGATGAEQYF.

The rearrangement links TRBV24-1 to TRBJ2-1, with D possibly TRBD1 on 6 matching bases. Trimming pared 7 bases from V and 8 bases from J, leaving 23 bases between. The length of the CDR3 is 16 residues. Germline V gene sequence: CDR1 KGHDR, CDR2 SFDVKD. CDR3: CATSQYPSGTRDEQFF. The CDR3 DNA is TGTGCCACCAGCCAATACCCCTCCGGGACAAGGGATGAGCAGTTCTTC.

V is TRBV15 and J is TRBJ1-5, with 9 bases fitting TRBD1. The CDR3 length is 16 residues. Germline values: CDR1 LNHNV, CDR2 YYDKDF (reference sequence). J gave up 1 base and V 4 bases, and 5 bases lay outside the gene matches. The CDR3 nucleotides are TGTGCCACCAGCAACGGACAGGGGATAAGCAATCAGCCCCAGCATTTT. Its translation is CATSNGQGISNQPQHF.